This T cell receptor beta chain was recorded in a study of neurological immune-mediated disorders. TCRdb independently ran MiXCR on the 5' RACE reads; one entry per CDR3 protein. The profile shows 70,000 or so distinct CDR3 sequences, approximately 5.2% of them singletons. This clonotype has ten or more counts. What it recognizes is unknown. Study-level findings and limits: It was the repertoires of 18 of 34 multiple sclerosis patients that phylogenetic grouping placed in one related-CDR3 cluster, which is a possible signature.

This CDR3 spans 15 amino acids. Trimming cost V 6 bases and J 2 bases, with 15 bases left between them. The sequenced sample consisted of PBMCs. This sequence was found in a woman aged 25-40 years with multiple sclerosis. The chain employs TRBV12-3 or TRBV12-4 and TRBJ2-3; tentative D call: TRBD1 (6 bases). The CDR3 nucleotides are TGTGCCAGCAGGCCCGGACAGACGTACACAGATACGCAGTATTTT. It translates to CASRPGQTYTDTQYF.